This T cell receptor beta chain was obtained from a study of cytomegalovirus exposure and HLA in healthy donors. Whole-study results and caveats: Highest at DRB1 and lowest at HLA-C, TCR association rates differed among HLA loci in a later analysis. As a later analysis showed, a missense DCLRE1C variant was linked to trimming of TCR beta V- and J-genes. High sensitivity and specificity were reportedly achieved when the classifier diagnosed cytomegalovirus status.

Primers included in the PCR were 60 Vbeta and 13 Jbeta primers. TCRdb keeps only in-frame clones here, not all; method: immunoSEQ multiplex PCR. Among around 120,000 clones listed, more than 70% were seen once. At the time of sampling, donors were nominally healthy, though unrecorded immune exposures were likely. As for this clone: The antigen is not known.

The germline CDR1 and CDR2 sequences are SGHRS and YFSETQ. V was clipped by 3 bases and J by 7 bases, with 14 bases between them. The CDR3 runs to 14 residues. Sequenced input: PBMCs. This clonotype was obtained from a woman aged 50 to 60 in good health and CMV-seropositive. The rearrangement joins TRBV5-1 to TRBJ2-1; a possible D gene is TRBD1 (6 bases). The CDR3 DNA reads as TGCGCCAGCAGCTACCGGGACACTGGAAATGAGCAGTTCTTC. Translated: CASSYRDTGNEQFF.